This T cell receptor (beta chain) was observed in a study of blood T cell repertoires in COVID-19. TCRdb's copy holds only in-frame clones and misses some; the assay was immunoSEQ multiplex PCR. The top ten clones hold approximately 3.8% of a sample with 62,000 or so clones, 80% to 90% of them seen once. V lost 3 bases, J lost 7 bases, and 7 bases stayed unmatched. In germline, CDR1 is SGDLS, CDR2 YYNGEE. The CDR3 has 15 residues. The TCR originated in a woman between 40 and 55 years old with acute COVID-19. Sequencing was carried out using PBMCs or T cells enriched from blood (not recorded which). J is TRBJ2-1 and V is TRBV9; 10 bases agree with TRBD1. The CDR3 sequence is CASSARQGARNEQFF. The CDR3 nucleotides are TGTGCCAGCAGCGCGAGACAGGGGGCTAGGAATGAGCAGTTCTTC.